These 22 T cell receptor beta chains came from one sample sequenced in a study of shared clonotypes between healthy human individuals. Sequenced by immunoSEQ multiplex PCR; TCRdb stores in-frame clones only, minus some. Among around 1.6 million clones listed, around 98% were seen once. Specimen: naive CD4+ T cells sorted from blood. The subset denotes: CD45RA+ positively selected. The receptors stem from a man younger than 40 in good health.

This chain joins TRBV5-4 and TRBJ2-4; 7 bases fit TRBD1. CDR3 length: 14 residues. Germline CDR1 SGHNT, CDR2 YYREEE (reference sequence). After removal of 4 bases from V and 5 bases from J, the junction contained 6 bases not matched to a gene. DNA for the CDR3: TGTGCCAGCAGCCGACAGGGCTCGGAAAACATTCAGTACTTC. Residues: CASSRQGSENIQYF.

The chain is built from TRBV5-1 and TRBJ1-1; D remains unclear. Germline V gene data show CDR1 as SGHRS and CDR2 as YFSETQ. V shed 1 base and J shed 0 bases, with 10 bases lying between them. The CDR3 contains 15 residues. Here the CDR3 DNA reads TGCGCCAGCAGCTTGTCGTGGCTCATGAACACTGAAGCTTTCTTT. Translation: CASSLSWLMNTEAFF.

The chain carries TRBV2 and TRBJ2-7; TRBD1 might be the D (6 bases). The germline V gene has CDR1 SNHLY and CDR2 FYNNEI. V lost 8 bases to trimming and J lost 1 base, with 18 bases between them. The CDR3 is made up of 15 amino acids. The chain's CDR3 is CASRPHGQPSYEQYF. The DNA of the CDR3 is TGTGCCAGCCGCCCCCACGGACAGCCGTCCTACGAGCAGTACTTC.

The chain is built from TRBV2 and TRBJ1-5; D is undetermined. This CDR3 has 14 residues. V lost 8 bases to trimming and J lost 0 bases, with 11 bases between them. The germline CDR1 and CDR2 sequences are SNHLY and FYNNEI. The CDR3 region has the DNA TGTGCCAGCGCCCGGGCGCTTAGCAATCAGCCCCAGCATTTT. Encoded protein: CASARALSNQPQHF.

The chain is built from TRBV9 and TRBJ1-5; no definite D call. The V end was cut by 0 bases, the J end by 9 bases, with 13 bases between. This CDR3 contains 14 residues. Germline-derived CDR1 and CDR2 are SGDLS and YYNGEE. CDR3 nucleotide sequence: TGTGCCAGCAGCGTAGGGCACACCGATCCGCCCCAGCATTTT. Amino acids: CASSVGHTDPPQHF.

V and J are TRBV4-2 and TRBJ1-4, with a possible D match to TRBD1 (6 bases). Germline V CDR1 and CDR2: LGHNA, YNFKEQ. The CDR3 is made up of 14 amino acids. V dropped 0 bases and J dropped 7 bases, with 9 bases sitting between them. The CDR3 DNA reads TGTGCCAGCAGCCAAGAACAGGGATTTGAAAAACTGTTTTTT. This encodes CASSQEQGFEKLFF.

With regard to this clone: Other nucleotide sequences in the sample specify the same CDR3. The chain couples TRBV18 to TRBJ2-3; D unclear. The CDR3 spans 15 residues. The ends were cut back, 3 bases at V and 0 bases at J, with 10 bases in the middle. CDR1 KGHSH and CDR2 LQKENI come from the germline V gene. CDR3 region: CASSPVAGSTDTQYF. The CDR3 DNA reads as TGTGCCAGCTCACCTGTCGCAGGCAGCACAGATACGCAGTATTTT.

The chain joins TRBV5-6 to TRBJ2-7, with a weak D call TRBD1 (5 bases). Germline V CDR1 and CDR2: SGHDT, YYEEEE. V lost 0 bases and J 4 bases, leaving 14 bases between the germline ends. CDR3 length equals 15 residues. CDR3 residues: CASSLVGHAVYEQYF. The DNA for the CDR3 is TGTGCCAGCAGCTTGGTCGGACACGCGGTATACGAGCAGTACTTC.

Regarding this clone: The same CDR3 also results from other DNA sequences found in this sample. This chain connects TRBV2 to TRBJ2-2; maybe TRBD2 (5 bases). CDR3 length: 14 residues. Deletions cut 7 bases from V and 2 bases from J, with 11 bases between. Germline CDR1 and CDR2: SNHLY and FYNNEI. The chain's CDR3 is CASTPGRNTGELFF. CDR3 nucleotides: TGTGCCAGCACCCCGGGAAGAAACACCGGGGAGCTGTTTTTT.

In DNA, the CDR3 is TGTGCCAGCAGTGAAACAGGGAGAGGCTACACCTTC. This codes for CASSETGRGYTF. The chain joins TRBV6-1 to TRBJ1-2, with TRBD1 as a possible D gene (6 bases). The CDR3 is 12 amino acids. V lost 2 bases and J lost 8, with 9 bases in between. Germline V gives CDR1 MNHNS, CDR2 SASEGT.

The J gene is TRBJ2-5, the V gene TRBV10-1; the D is unclear. V lost 0 bases to trimming and J lost 5 bases, with 10 bases between them. Germline V gene lookup returns CDR1 WNHNN and CDR2 SYGVQD (reference sequence). The CDR3 length is 14 residues. CDR3 amino acids: CASSESGFGETQYF. The CDR3, as DNA: TGCGCCAGCAGTGAGTCGGGTTTTGGGGAGACCCAGTACTTC.

V is TRBV7-2 and J is TRBJ2-1, with D perhaps TRBD2 (5 bases). The germline V and J ends were trimmed by 5 bases and 1 base, with 9 bases remaining between them. This CDR3 has 14 amino acids. The germline gives CDR1 SGHTA, CDR2 FQGNSA. The CDR3 DNA reads TGTGCCAGCAGCGAGGGCAGGTCCTACAATGAGCAGTTCTTC. Residues: CASSEGRSYNEQFF. Full variable domain (rest looked up from reference TRBV7-2 and TRBJ2-1): GAGVSQSPSNKVTEKGKDVELRCDPISGHTALYWYRQSLGQGLEFLIYFQGNSAPDKSGLPSDRFSAERTGGSVSTLTIQRTQQEDSAVYLCASSEGRSYNEQFFGPGTRLTVL.

The rearrangement links TRBV5-5 to TRBJ1-4; perhaps TRBD1 as D (5 bases). Germline CDR1 reads SGHKS; CDR2 reads YYEKEE (reference sequence). The V end lost 0 bases, the J end lost 6 bases, and 18 bases lay between the germline ends. The CDR3 is 17 amino acids. The CDR3 DNA follows: TGTGCCAGCAGCTTGGTATTAAGGCAGGGATTAGATGAAAAACTGTTTTTT. Amino acids: CASSLVLRQGLDEKLFF.

The table lists this clone with a count of one. The V and J genes are TRBV19 and TRBJ2-4; maybe TRBD2 (5 bases). Germline assignment: CDR1 LNHDA and CDR2 SQIVND (reference sequence). V dropped 1 base and J dropped 4 bases, with 11 bases sitting between them. There are 15 residues in the CDR3. This chain's CDR3 is CASSIGTGRKNIQYF. The CDR3 coding sequence is TGTGCCAGTAGTATAGGGACTGGTCGTAAAAACATTCAGTACTTC.

The CDR3 loop reads CASSPIGTLEEKLFF. The CDR3 region has the DNA TGTGCCAGCAGCCCGATCGGGACATTAGAAGAAAAACTGTTTTTT. This chain links TRBV9 with TRBJ1-4, with a weak D call TRBD1 (6 bases). The V and J ends lost 4 bases and 8 bases respectively, with 18 bases between them. CDR3 length equals 15 residues. Germline values: CDR1 SGDLS, CDR2 YYNGEE.

The gene calls are TRBV5-4 and TRBJ2-1; 11 bases align to TRBD1. Germline V gene sequence: CDR1 SGHNT, CDR2 YYREEE (reference sequence). The ends lost 4 bases at V and 8 bases at J; junction bases unmatched: 8. The CDR3 is 15 amino acids. CDR3 region: CASSVRDRGGHEQFF. The CDR3 nucleotides read TGTGCCAGCAGCGTCCGGGACAGGGGGGGGCATGAGCAGTTCTTC.

The J gene is TRBJ2-7, the V gene TRBV29-1; D remains ambiguous. Trimming took off 7 bases at V and 4 bases at J, with 17 bases between the two ends. The CDR3 loop spans 13 amino acids. The germline V gene encodes CDR1 SQVTM and CDR2 ANQGSEA. The CDR3 DNA follows: TGCAGCGGCGCCCCCGGAGAAAGTTACGAGCAGTACTTC. The encoded protein is CSGAPGESYEQYF.

This clone appeared once. This chain joins TRBV10-3 and TRBJ2-5, with TRBD2 matching 7 bases. CDR1 and CDR2 from the germline V gene are ENHRY and SYGVKD. The CDR3 is made up of 15 amino acids. V lost 4 bases, J lost 5 bases, and 10 bases stayed unmatched. The chain's CDR3 is CAISALGGVGETQYF. CDR3 DNA: TGTGCCATCAGTGCCCTTGGGGGGGTAGGTGAGACCCAGTACTTC.

The CDR3 sequence is CASSLVLAGGSTQYF. For the CDR3, the DNA is TGTGCCAGCAGCTTAGTGTTGGCGGGAGGAAGTACGCAGTATTTT. The chain links TRBV7-2 to TRBJ2-3; TRBD2 aligns across 8 bases. Germline trimming cut 1 base from V and 8 bases from J; bases unmatched to any gene: 8. Germline lookup yields CDR1 SGHTA and CDR2 FQGNSA. This CDR3 comprises 15 residues.

The chain carries TRBV7-8 and TRBJ2-2; possibly TRBD1 or TRBD2 for D (5 bases each). Germline V gives CDR1 SGHVS, CDR2 FQNEAQ. V was cut by 5 bases and J by 4 bases, with 8 bases left in between. The CDR3 has 13 amino acids. The CDR3 bases are TGTGCCAGCAGCCGGGGCCTCACCGGGGAGCTGTTTTTT. Amino acid sequence: CASSRGLTGELFF. The whole variable domain, filled in from reference TRBV7-8 and TRBJ2-2, reads GAGVSQSPRYKVAKRGQDVALRCDPISGHVSLFWYQQALGQGPEFLTYFQNEAQLDKSGLPSDRFFAERPEGSVSTLKIQRTQQEDSAVYLCASSRGLTGELFFGEGSRLTVL.

The chain uses TRBV18 and TRBJ2-7, with D unresolved. Germline V gives CDR1 KGHSH, CDR2 LQKENI. V was cut by 8 bases and J by 3 bases, with 8 bases left in between. The CDR3 runs 11 residues. The CDR3 sequence is CASTKDYEQYF. CDR3 DNA: TGTGCCAGCACGAAGGACTACGAGCAGTACTTC. The full variable domain, its missing parts supplied by reference TRBV18 and TRBJ2-7, is NAGVMQNPRHLVRRRGQEARLRCSPMKGHSHVYWYRQLPEEGLKFMVYLQKENIIDESGMPKERFSAEFPKEGPSILRIQQVVRGDSAAYFCASTKDYEQYFGPGTRLTVT.

The chain uses TRBV7-9 and TRBJ2-7; D is uncertain. The V end lost 1 base, the J end lost 0 bases, and 10 bases lay between the germline ends. Germline V CDR1 and CDR2: SEHNR, FQNEAQ (reference sequence). The CDR3 has 15 residues. CDR3 bases: TGTGCCAGCAGCTTAGTCCCGGGTCTCTCCTACGAGCAGTACTTC. This codes for CASSLVPGLSYEQYF.